This TCR beta chain was observed in a study of blood T cell repertoires in COVID-19. Study-level background: PBMCs, B-cell-depleted T cells, or T cells were the source of the cDNA or gDNA that made up the material.

Clones were read by immunoSEQ multiplex PCR, and TCRdb kept only the in-frame ones, dropping some. The sample records 250,000 to 350,000 clones, about 90% being singletons. The CDR3 is 15 amino acids. Germline V lookup: CDR1 SGDLS, CDR2 YYNGEE. Trimming pared 4 bases from V and 5 bases from J, leaving 13 bases between. The receptor was isolated from a woman aged 45-65 years with COVID-19, enrolled during active disease. The sample was peripheral blood. The V and J genes are TRBV9 and TRBJ1-6; perhaps TRBD1 as D (6 bases). The DNA of the CDR3 is TGTGCCAGCAGCACCACGGGACAAGATAATTCACCCCTCCACTTT. Amino acid sequence: CASSTTGQDNSPLHF.